This TCR beta chain came from a study of cytomegalovirus exposure and HLA in healthy donors. Study context: Falling in the Caucasian-associated ancestry cluster were about 83% of 398 genotyped donors.

Germline V CDR1 and CDR2: SGHNT, YYREEE (reference sequence). There are 17 residues in the CDR3. It was with 60 Vbeta and 13 Jbeta primers that the PCR ran. Assay used: immunoSEQ multiplex PCR; TCRdb lists only in-frame clones, some missing. The sample holds approximately 160,000 clones, over 65% seen once. Points from the study as a whole: Among TCR beta chains, those listed as cytomegalovirus-associated numbered about 150. A prior analysis recorded that most TCR beta V segments were productive about 90% or about 30% of the time. Because they were indistinguishable, some V segments, including TRBV6-2 and TRBV6-3, were excluded.

With respect to this clone: What it binds is unknown. A read error may produce the germline difference seen at one junction end.

This receptor was obtained from a female donor in good health and CMV-seronegative. The V and J genes are TRBV5-4 and TRBJ2-6; D possibly corresponds to TRBD1 (5 bases). The sequenced material came from PBMCs. CDR3 sequence (DNA): TGTGCCAGCAGCTTTACAGGTTTGCTGGCTGGGGCCAACGGCCTGACTTTC. As protein: CASSFTGLLAGANGLTF.